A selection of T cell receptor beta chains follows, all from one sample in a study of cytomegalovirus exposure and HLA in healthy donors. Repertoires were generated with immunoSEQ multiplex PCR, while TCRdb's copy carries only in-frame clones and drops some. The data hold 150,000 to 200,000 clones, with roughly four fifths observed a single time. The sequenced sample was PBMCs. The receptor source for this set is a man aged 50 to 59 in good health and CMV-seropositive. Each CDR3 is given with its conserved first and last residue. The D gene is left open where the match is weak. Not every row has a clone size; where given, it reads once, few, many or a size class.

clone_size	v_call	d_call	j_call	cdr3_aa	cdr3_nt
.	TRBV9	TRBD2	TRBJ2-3	CASSVWREADTQYF	TGTGCCAGCAGCGTTTGGCGGGAGGCAGATACGCAGTATTTT
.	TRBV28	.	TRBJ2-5	CASSSAQLALSKTQYF	TGTGCCAGCAGTTCCGCCCAACTAGCTCTGTCGAAGACCCAGTACTTC
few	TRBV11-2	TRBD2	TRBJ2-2	CASSLKLAGVEGLFF	TGTGCCAGCAGCTTAAAACTAGCGGGAGTGGAGGGGCTGTTTTTT
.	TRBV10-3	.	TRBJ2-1	CAISESILVSGHNEQFF	TGTGCCATCAGTGAGTCGATATTGGTTAGCGGTCACAATGAGCAGTTCTTC
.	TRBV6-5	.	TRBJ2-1	CASSYGSQTGYNEQFF	TGTGCCAGCAGTTACGGAAGCCAGACGGGATACAATGAGCAGTTCTTC
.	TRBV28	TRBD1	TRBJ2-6	CASSSPGQSSGANVLTF	TGTGCCAGCAGTTCCCCGGGACAGAGCTCTGGGGCCAACGTCCTGACTTTC
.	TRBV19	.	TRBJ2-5	CASSIPGQSWETQYF	TGTGCCAGTAGTATCCCGGGACAATCCTGGGAGACCCAGTACTTC
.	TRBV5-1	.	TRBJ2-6	CASSSYIGQGITNVLTF	TGCGCCAGCAGCTCTTATATCGGGCAGGGGATAACCAACGTCCTGACTTTC
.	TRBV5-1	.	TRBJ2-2	CASSFSGDTGELFF	TGCGCCAGCAGCTTCTCAGGGGACACCGGGGAGCTGTTTTTT
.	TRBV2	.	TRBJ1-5	CASSGEAGGNQPQHF	TGTGCCAGCAGTGGTGAGGCGGGTGGGAATCAGCCCCAGCATTTT
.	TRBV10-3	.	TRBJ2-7	CAISEGAPYEQYF	TGTGCCATCAGTGAAGGGGCCCCCTACGAGCAGTACTTC
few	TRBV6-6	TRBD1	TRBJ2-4	CASSTGEIGNIQYF	TGTGCCAGCAGTACAGGGGAGATCGGAAACATTCAGTACTTC
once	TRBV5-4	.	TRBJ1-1	CASSMTGSLRSMNTEAFF	TGTGCCAGCAGCATGACAGGCAGCCTCCGCTCGATGAACACTGAAGCTTTCTTT
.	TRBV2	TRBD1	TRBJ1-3	CASRETGAGNTIYF	TGTGCCAGCAGGGAGACAGGGGCTGGAAACACCATATATTTT
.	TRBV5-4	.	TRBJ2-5	CASSLGGRETQYF	TGTGCCAGCAGCCTCGGGGGGCGAGAGACCCAGTACTTC
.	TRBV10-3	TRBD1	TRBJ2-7	CAISRTGGVYEQYF	TGTGCCATCAGCAGGACAGGGGGAGTGTACGAGCAGTACTTC
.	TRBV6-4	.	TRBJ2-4	CASSEDTTKNIQYF	TGTGCCAGCAGCGAAGACACGACCAAAAACATTCAGTACTTC
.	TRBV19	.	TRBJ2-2	CASSIDGESGELFF	TGTGCCAGTAGTATTGACGGGGAGTCCGGGGAGCTGTTTTTT
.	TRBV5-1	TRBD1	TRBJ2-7	CASREGTGGSAEQYF	TGCGCCAGCAGGGAGGGGACAGGGGGTAGCGCCGAGCAGTACTTC
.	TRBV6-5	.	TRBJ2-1	CASSYSGWSSYNEQFF	TGTGCCAGCAGTTACAGCGGGTGGAGCTCCTACAATGAGCAGTTCTTC
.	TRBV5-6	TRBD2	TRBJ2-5	CASSSSLLAGQETQYF	TGTGCCAGCAGCTCCTCTCTGCTAGCGGGACAAGAGACCCAGTACTTC
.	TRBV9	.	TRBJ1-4	CASSVGSGNEKLFF	TGTGCCAGCAGCGTAGGGTCAGGGAATGAAAAACTGTTTTTT
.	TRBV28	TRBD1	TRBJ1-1	CASSLRQGGPYEAFF	TGTGCCAGCAGCCTAAGACAGGGGGGCCCCTATGAAGCTTTCTTT
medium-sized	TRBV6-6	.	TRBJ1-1	CASSRTENTEAFF	TGTGCCAGCAGTAGAACAGAGAACACTGAAGCTTTCTTT
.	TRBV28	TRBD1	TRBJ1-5	CASSPQGVVQPQHF	TGTGCCAGCAGCCCACAGGGGGTGGTCCAGCCCCAGCATTTT
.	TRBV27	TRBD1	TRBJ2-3	CASSLSPRQGPTDTQYF	TGTGCCAGCAGTTTATCCCCCCGACAGGGACCCACAGATACGCAGTATTTT
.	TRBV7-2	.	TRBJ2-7	CASSLEGLTRGEQYF	TGTGCCAGCAGCTTAGAAGGCCTCACTCGGGGTGAGCAGTACTTC
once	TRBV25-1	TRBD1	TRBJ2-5	CASQGVGKETQYF	TGTGCCAGTCAGGGGGTAGGCAAAGAGACCCAGTACTTC
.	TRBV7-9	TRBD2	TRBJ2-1	CASRAIAGGDYNEQFF	TGTGCCAGCAGGGCGATAGCGGGAGGGGACTACAATGAGCAGTTCTTC
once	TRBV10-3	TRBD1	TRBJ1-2	CAISDRGAVYYGYTF	TGTGCCATCAGTGACAGGGGGGCTGTATACTATGGCTACACCTTC
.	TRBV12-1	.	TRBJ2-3	CASSSQGVLTDTQYF	TGTGCCAGCAGCTCCCAGGGGGTTCTTACAGATACGCAGTATTTT
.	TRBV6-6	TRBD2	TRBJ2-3	CASRQLAGGTDTQYF	TGTGCCAGCAGACAACTAGCGGGGGGCACAGATACGCAGTATTTT
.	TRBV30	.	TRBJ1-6	CAWSGGRLVNSPLHF	TGTGCCTGGAGTGGGGGGAGGTTGGTTAATTCACCCCTCCACTTT
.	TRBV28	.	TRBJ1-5	CASSPPYSNQPQHF	TGTGCCAGCAGTCCCCCCTATAGCAATCAGCCCCAGCATTTT
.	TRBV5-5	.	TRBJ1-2	CASSLSGDYGYTF	TGTGCCAGCAGCTTATCCGGGGACTATGGCTACACCTTC